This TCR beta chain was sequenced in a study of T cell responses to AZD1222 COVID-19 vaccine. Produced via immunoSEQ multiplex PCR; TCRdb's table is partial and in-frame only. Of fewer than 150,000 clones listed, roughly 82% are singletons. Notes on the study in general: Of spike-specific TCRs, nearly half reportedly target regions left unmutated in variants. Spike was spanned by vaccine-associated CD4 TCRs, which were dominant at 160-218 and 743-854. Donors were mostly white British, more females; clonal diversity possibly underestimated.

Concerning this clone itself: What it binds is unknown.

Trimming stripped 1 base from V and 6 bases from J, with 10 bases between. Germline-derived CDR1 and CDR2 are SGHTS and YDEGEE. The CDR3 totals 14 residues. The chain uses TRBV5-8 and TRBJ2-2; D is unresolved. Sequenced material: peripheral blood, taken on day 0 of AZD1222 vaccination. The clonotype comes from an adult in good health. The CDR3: CASSLWLASGELFF. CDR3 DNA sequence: TGTGCCAGCAGCTTGTGGTTAGCCTCCGGGGAGCTGTTTTTT.